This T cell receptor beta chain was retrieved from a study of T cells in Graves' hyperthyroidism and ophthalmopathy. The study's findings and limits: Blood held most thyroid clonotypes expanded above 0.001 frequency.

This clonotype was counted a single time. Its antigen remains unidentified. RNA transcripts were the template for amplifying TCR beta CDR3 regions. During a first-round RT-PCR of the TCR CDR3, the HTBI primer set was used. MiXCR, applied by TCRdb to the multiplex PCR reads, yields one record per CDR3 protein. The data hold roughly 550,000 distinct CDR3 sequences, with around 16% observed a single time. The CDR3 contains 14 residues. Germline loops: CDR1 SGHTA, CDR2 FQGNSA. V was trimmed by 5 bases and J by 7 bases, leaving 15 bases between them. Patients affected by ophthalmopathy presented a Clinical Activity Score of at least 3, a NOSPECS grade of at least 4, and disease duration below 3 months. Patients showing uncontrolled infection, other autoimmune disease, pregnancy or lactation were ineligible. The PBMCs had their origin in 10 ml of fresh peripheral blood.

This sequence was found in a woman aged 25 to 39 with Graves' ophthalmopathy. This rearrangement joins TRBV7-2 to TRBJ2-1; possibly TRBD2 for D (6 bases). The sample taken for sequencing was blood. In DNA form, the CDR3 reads TGTGCCAGCAGCCCCGAACTAGCTCGGAATGAGCAGTTCTTC. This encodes CASSPELARNEQFF. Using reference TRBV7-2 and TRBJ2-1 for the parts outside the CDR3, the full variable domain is GAGVSQSPSNKVTEKGKDVELRCDPISGHTALYWYRQSLGQGLEFLIYFQGNSAPDKSGLPSDRFSAERTGGSVSTLTIQRTQQEDSAVYLCASSPELARNEQFFGPGTRLTVL.